The 10 T cell receptor beta chains below come from one sample, sequenced in a study of T cells in women clearing cervical HPV infection. Libraries were prepared by immunoSEQ multiplex PCR; TCRdb keeps only in-frame clonotypes and omits some of them. Here the sample table reports roughly 34,000 clones. Sequenced sample: blood buffy coat. These receptors were taken from a woman aged 18-70 years with a cervical HPV16 infection that either progressed to CIN3+ or cleared (not recorded which).

About this clone itself: The CDR3 extends 3 residues past the end of the read, so its final part is completed from the germline J gene. The chain has TRBV11-2 and TRBJ2-3; maybe TRBD2 (5 bases). CDR3 size: 14 residues. The V end lost 5 bases, the J end lost 0 bases, and 9 bases lay between the germline ends. CDR1 and CDR2 from the germline V gene are SGHAT and FQNNGV. The sequenced part of the CDR3 DNA is TGTGCCAGCAGCCCCCGGACTAGCACAGATACG. Amino acid sequence: CASSPRTSTDT. The complete CDR3 sequence is CASSPRTSTDTQYF.

Remarks on this clone: The junction departs from germline at one end; a sequencing error may be responsible. The CDR3 is cut off 3 residues early in the read; its end comes from the germline J gene. This same CDR3 is encoded by further DNA sequences in the sample. The chain couples TRBV2 to TRBJ1-3, with 7 nucleotides matching TRBD1. CDR1 is SNHLY, CDR2 FYNNEI, per germline. The CDR3 has 16 amino acids. The CDR3 loop reads CASSEIGTASGNTIYF. CDR3 bases read: TGTGCCAGCAGTGAGATAGGGACAGCCTCTGGAAACACA.

With regard to this clone: The read ends 3 residues before the CDR3 terminus; that terminus is restored from the germline J gene. The chain carries TRBV7-8 and TRBJ1-1, with D unresolved. V was clipped by 1 base and J by 0 bases, with 6 bases between them. The germline gives CDR1 SGHVS, CDR2 FQNEAQ. This CDR3 has 14 amino acids. The DNA read from the CDR3 is TGTGCCAGCAGCTTAGGGACTATGAACACTGAA. As protein: CASSLGTMNTE. The entire CDR3 is CASSLGTMNTEAFF.

In regard to this clone: The sequenced fragment ends 3 residues before the CDR3 boundary, so the rest is inferred from the germline J gene. The rearrangement joins TRBV20-1 to TRBJ2-5, with D maybe TRBD2 (5 bases). V gave up 4 bases and J gave up 5 bases, with 23 bases separating them. Germline V gene sequence: CDR1 DFQATT, CDR2 SNEGSKA (reference sequence). The CDR3 consists of 16 residues. The CDR3 loop reads CSAKRLLDLRRETQYF. Incomplete CDR3 DNA: TGCAGTGCTAAGAGACTGTTAGATTTACGGAGGGAGACC.

Comments on this clone: From the germline J gene comes the end of the CDR3, since the read stops 3 residues before it. V usage is TRBV18 and J usage is TRBJ1-2; D ambiguous. There are 15 residues in the CDR3. The germline V gene encodes CDR1 KGHSH and CDR2 LQKENI. The CDR3 bases that were read are TGTGCCAGCTCACCAGAGAGCGGGATCTACAATGAC. It codes for CASSPESGIYND. The full CDR3 is CASSPESGIYNDYTF.

Notes on this clone: The read comes to an end 3 residues before the CDR3 does, leaving the germline J gene to fill in the end. The chain has TRBV30 and TRBJ1-1, with a tentative D call TRBD1 (5 bases). CDR3 length: 16 amino acids. Looked up from germline, CDR1 is GTSNPN and CDR2 is SVGIG (reference sequence). The V gene lost 1 base and the J gene lost 0 bases, with 15 bases spanning the gap. CDR3: CAWSAPVTALNTEAFF. The CDR3 bases that were read are TGTGCCTGGAGTGCCCCGGTGACAGCGCTGAACACTGAA.

As concerns this clone: Read data end 3 residues before the CDR3 end; the end is taken from the germline J gene. V usage is TRBV30 and J usage is TRBJ2-3, with a possible D match to TRBD1 (5 bases). Germline loops: CDR1 GTSNPN, CDR2 SVGIG (reference sequence). The CDR3 has 14 residues. V lost 2 bases and J lost 0, with 9 bases in between. The chain's CDR3 is CAWSTGVSTDTQYF. The part of the CDR3 DNA that was read is TGTGCCTGGAGTACAGGAGTGAGCACAGATACG.

For this clone: The read is 3 residues too short to cover the CDR3 end, so that end is filled in from the germline J gene. J is TRBJ2-1 and V is TRBV7-3; 9 nucleotides match TRBD2. V lost 5 bases to trimming and J lost 8 bases; unmatched junction nucleotides: 10. Germline CDR1 reads SGHTA; CDR2 reads FQGTGA. The CDR3 is 15 residues long. This chain's CDR3 is CASSRQAGGRYEQFF. CDR3 DNA, as far as it was read: TGTGCCAGCAGCCGTCAAGCGGGAGGACGATATGAG.

Concerning this clone: The read ends 3 residues early relative to the CDR3; the germline J gene fills the gap. The chain combines TRBV5-1 with TRBJ2-7, with 7 bases identical to TRBD1. After removal of 4 bases from V and 0 bases from J, the junction contained 7 bases not matched to a gene. Germline assignment: CDR1 SGHRS and CDR2 YFSETQ. The CDR3 runs 15 residues. The sequenced CDR3 bases are TGCGCCAGCAGCAAAGGACAGGTACCCTCCTACGAG. Protein: CASSKGQVPSYE. The entire CDR3 is CASSKGQVPSYEQYF.

Details on this clone: The read ends 3 residues shy of where the CDR3 ends; the end is completed using the germline J gene. The rearrangement links TRBV6-2 or TRBV6-3 to TRBJ1-1; 7 bases agree with TRBD1. The CDR3 covers 14 residues. CDR1 MNHEY and CDR2 SVGEGT come from the germline V gene. The J segment lost 7 bases and the V segment lost 0 bases, leaving 5 bases of the junction unmatched. This CDR3 is CASSYSWQGGEAFF. The sequenced CDR3 bases are TGTGCCAGCAGTTACTCGTGGCAGGGGGGTGAA.